The rows below give T cell receptor beta chains drawn from one sample of a study of lymphopenia after photon versus proton radiotherapy. This table comes from immunoSEQ multiplex PCR, and its TCRdb copy is limited to in-frame clones, with some not included. The data contain 25,000 to 35,000 clones, around nine tenths of them seen just once; the ten biggest clones take up around 47%. The sample in question was peripheral blood, obtained from a patient treated with proton-based radiotherapy. These receptors were taken from a woman aged 60-75 years with cholangiocarcinoma. Some clones in this sample may be carry-over from other donors' samples. Both conserved end residues are part of each CDR3. The order of the fields is D gene, V gene, J gene, clone size, CDR3 DNA, CDR3 protein. D genes are given only for firm matches. Only some rows state a clone size, as once, few, many or a class for expanded clones.

>NA|TRBV21-1|TRBJ1-1|NA
TGTGCCAGCAGCAAGGGGACCGCGTCCGTACTTACCACTGAAGCTTTCTTT
CASSKGTASVLTTEAFF
>TRBD2|TRBV30|TRBJ2-1|NA
TGTGCCTGGAGTGGACTAGCTGTTGAGCAGTTCTTC
CAWSGLAVEQFF
>TRBD1|TRBV6-6|TRBJ2-7|NA
TGTGCCAGCAGCCGCGGACAGGGTAATTACGAGCAGTACTTC
CASSRGQGNYEQYF
>NA|TRBV5-4|TRBJ1-5|NA
TGTGCCAGCAGCTTTTCCCTAACAGGGTACAATCAGCCCCAGCATTTT
CASSFSLTGYNQPQHF
>NA|TRBV7-2|TRBJ2-7|NA
TGTGCCAGCAGCCCCCATGTAGAGGTAGGGCAGTACTTC
CASSPHVEVGQYF
>TRBD1|TRBV19|TRBJ2-3|NA
TGTGCCAGTAGTCCTACGGACAGGGGGAGCTATGGCACAGATACGCAGTATTTT
CASSPTDRGSYGTDTQYF
>NA|TRBV10-3|TRBJ2-4|NA
TGTGCCCCAGGTCAAGCCAAAAACATTCAGTACTTC
CAPGQAKNIQYF
>TRBD1|TRBV25-1|TRBJ1-2|NA
TGTGCCAGCAGTCCCCCCGAGGGGGCGTTCTATGGCTACACCTTC
CASSPPEGAFYGYTF
>TRBD2|TRBV5-1|TRBJ2-5|NA
TGCGCCAGCAGCTTGACTAGCGGGGAAGAGACCCAGTACTTC
CASSLTSGEETQYF
>TRBD1|TRBV2|TRBJ1-2|NA
TGTGCCAGCAGCCGGGACAGGGACTATGGCTACACCTTC
CASSRDRDYGYTF
>NA|TRBV7-9|TRBJ2-7|NA
TGTGCCAGCAGCCCGGGCTACGAGCAGTACTTC
CASSPGYEQYF
>NA|TRBV6-6|TRBJ1-3|NA
TGTGCCAGCAGTTACGATAGTGGAAACACCATATATTTT
CASSYDSGNTIYF
>NA|TRBV29-1|TRBJ2-1|NA
TGCAGCGGACGGATAGCGGTTAATGAGCAGTTCTTC
CSGRIAVNEQFF
>NA|TRBV7-9|TRBJ2-5|NA
TGTGCCAGCAGCGGCGGACGGACCCAAGAGACCCAGTACTTC
CASSGGRTQETQYF
>TRBD2|TRBV7-2|TRBJ2-7|NA
TGTGCCAGCAGCGTAGCGGGAGTTACTTACGAGCAGTACTTC
CASSVAGVTYEQYF
>NA|TRBV6-5|TRBJ1-2|NA
TGTGCCAGCAGTCGGGACCCTACTAACTATGGCTACACCTTC
CASSRDPTNYGYTF
>TRBD1|TRBV6-6|TRBJ1-1|NA
TGTGCCAGCACCTGGGACAGGGTATCGAATGAAGCTTTCTTT
CASTWDRVSNEAFF
>NA|TRBV2|TRBJ2-1|NA
TGTGCCAGCAGTCCCACCGGGAACCACAATGAGCAGTTCTTC
CASSPTGNHNEQFF
>NA|TRBV5-4|TRBJ2-7|NA
TGTGCCAGCAGCCCCAGGGGCGTAGGAGACTACGAGCAGTACTTC
CASSPRGVGDYEQYF
>NA|TRBV6-1|TRBJ2-7|once
TGTGCCAGCGGTGAGCAACCGTCCTCCTCGGTCCCGTACTTC
CASGEQPSSSVPYF
>NA|TRBV29-1|TRBJ1-4|NA
TGCAGCGTTGATGGGGGGTTGTTCGGTGAAAAACTGTTTTTT
CSVDGGLFGEKLFF
>NA|TRBV18|TRBJ1-2|NA
TGTGCCAGCTCACCGGCAACAGGGTTGGGGGGCTACACCTTC
CASSPATGLGGYTF
>NA|TRBV2|TRBJ2-7|NA
TGTGCCAGCATTAGGGCCGGAGAGCAGTACTTC
CASIRAGEQYF
>NA|TRBV18|TRBJ2-5|NA
TGTGCCAGCTCACGGGCAGGGGAAGAGACCCAGTACTTC
CASSRAGEETQYF
>NA|TRBV27|TRBJ1-5|NA
TGTGCCAGCAGTAGGGACGGAAGAAATCAGCCCCAGCATTTT
CASSRDGRNQPQHF
>NA|TRBV19|TRBJ1-5|once
TGTGCCAGTAGTTCCCACTCGACAGTAAATCAGCCCCAGCATTTT
CASSSHSTVNQPQHF
>TRBD1|TRBV6-5|TRBJ1-5|NA
TGTGCCAGCAGCCCGGACAGGGCCTTCAATCAGCCCCAGCATTTT
CASSPDRAFNQPQHF
>TRBD1|TRBV7-2|TRBJ2-3|NA
TGTGCCAGCAGCAGAGGGGACAGCCAAGATACGCAGTATTTT
CASSRGDSQDTQYF
>TRBD1|TRBV27|TRBJ2-1|NA
TGTGCCAGCAGAGGGACAGGGGGCAATGAGCAGTTCTTC
CASRGTGGNEQFF
>NA|TRBV21-1|TRBJ2-7|few
TGTGCCAGCAGCACCCTCGGGTACCCAGACTCCTACGAGCAGTACTTC
CASSTLGYPDSYEQYF
>TRBD1|TRBV13|TRBJ1-1|NA
TGTGCCAGCAGCTACAGGGGGGCGAACACTGAAGCTTTCTTT
CASSYRGANTEAFF
>NA|TRBV5-6|TRBJ2-5|NA
TGTGCCAGCAGCGTCCAGGGAAGGGGGGAGAGCCAAGAGACCCAGTACTTC
CASSVQGRGESQETQYF
>NA|TRBV9|TRBJ1-5|NA
TGTGCCAGCAGCGTAGGGCAGGGACTCAATCAGCCCCAGCATTTT
CASSVGQGLNQPQHF
>NA|TRBV6-1|TRBJ1-5|NA
TGTGCCAGCAATAATCAGCCCCAGCATTTT
CASNNQPQHF
>NA|TRBV11-2|TRBJ2-7|NA
TGTGCCAGCAGCCCATTACAAGGACACCCCGTCTACGAGCAGTACTTC
CASSPLQGHPVYEQYF
>NA|TRBV2|TRBJ1-1|NA
TGTGCCAGCAGTGAAGCAGGATACAGGGTCCCAGGAGCTTTCTTT
CASSEAGYRVPGAFF
>NA|TRBV6-5|TRBJ1-1|NA
TGTGCCAGCAAATCGGGGTTTGGAGCTTTCTTT
CASKSGFGAFF
>TRBD1|TRBV7-9|TRBJ2-1|NA
TGTGCCAGCAGCCCCGGACAGGCTAAGGAGTTCTTC
CASSPGQAKEFF
>NA|TRBV6-1|TRBJ1-2|NA
TGTGCCAGCACCCCTCTCGGCAGGTATGGCTACACCTTC
CASTPLGRYGYTF
>TRBD2|TRBV4-2|TRBJ2-5|once
TGTGCCAGCAGCCAAGAATTCGGAAGCGGGGGAGGCCAAGAGACCCAGTACTTC
CASSQEFGSGGGQETQYF
>TRBD2|TRBV5-4|TRBJ2-5|NA
TGTGCCAGCAGCCCGGGGACTAGCGGTTTCCAAGAGACCCAGTACTTC
CASSPGTSGFQETQYF
>NA|TRBV7-9|TRBJ1-2|NA
TGTGCCAGCAGCTTAGAACCCTATGGCTACACCTTC
CASSLEPYGYTF
>TRBD2|TRBV5-1|TRBJ2-7|once
TGCGCCAGCAGCCGCACAGGGACTAGCGGGACCTACGAGCAGTACTTC
CASSRTGTSGTYEQYF
>NA|TRBV12-5|TRBJ1-6|NA
TGTGCTAGTGGTTTGACAGCCAATTCACCCCTCCACTTT
CASGLTANSPLHF
>NA|TRBV5-6|TRBJ1-4|NA
TGTGCCAGCAGCTGGGCCCTGAATGAAAAACTGTTTTTT
CASSWALNEKLFF